Listed below are T cell receptor beta chains from one sample, sequenced in a study of cytomegalovirus exposure and HLA in healthy donors. The protocol was immunoSEQ multiplex PCR, while the TCRdb copy is restricted to in-frame clones and leaves out a portion. This sample has roughly 180,000 clones, with 76% found just once. The specimen sequenced was PBMCs. The receptors stem from a female donor in good health and CMV-seronegative. Each CDR3 is given with its conserved first and last residue. The D gene is left open where the match is weak. Where a row states a size, it is once, few, many or the class of an expanded clone; other rows omit it.

CASSLMREGTGELFF	TGTGCCAGCAGTTTAATGCGGGAGGGCACCGGGGAGCTGTTTTTT	TRBJ2-2	TRBD2	TRBV27	few
CASSVNGGGRSYEQYF	TGTGCCAGCAGCGTTAATGGCGGGGGTCGCTCCTACGAGCAGTACTTC	TRBJ2-7	TRBD2	TRBV11-1	few
CSVGRGNTGELFF	TGCAGCGTTGGGAGGGGGAACACCGGGGAGCTGTTTTTT	TRBJ2-2	-	TRBV29-1	-
CSVQTGNTEAFF	TGCAGCGTCCAGACAGGAAACACTGAAGCTTTCTTT	TRBJ1-1	-	TRBV29-1	-
CASSLSLREDYGYTF	TGTGCCAGCAGCCTTTCCCTCAGGGAGGACTATGGCTACACCTTC	TRBJ1-2	-	TRBV5-4	-
CASSPGTANTGELFF	TGTGCCAGCTCACCAGGGACAGCGAACACCGGGGAGCTGTTTTTT	TRBJ2-2	TRBD1	TRBV18	-
CASSSESAPTEQFF	TGTGCCAGCAGCTCCGAAAGCGCCCCCACAGAGCAGTTCTTC	TRBJ2-1	-	TRBV5-4	medium-sized
CASSQRTGSYEQYF	TGCGCCAGCAGCCAAAGGACAGGGTCGTACGAGCAGTACTTC	TRBJ2-7	TRBD1	TRBV4-1	few
CASNGGSLAKNIQYF	TGTGCCAGTAACGGCGGGAGTCTAGCGAAAAACATTCAGTACTTC	TRBJ2-4	TRBD2	TRBV19	once
CASSQSGLGSPLHF	TGTGCCAGCAGCCAATCGGGGTTGGGGTCACCCCTCCACTTT	TRBJ1-6	-	TRBV7-2	-
CASSLATGAGELFF	TGTGCCAGCAGCTTAGCGACAGGGGCCGGGGAGCTGTTTTTT	TRBJ2-2	TRBD1	TRBV7-2	-
CASSLPGQGALGANVLTF	TGCGCCAGCAGCTTGCCTGGACAGGGGGCGCTTGGGGCCAACGTCCTGACTTTC	TRBJ2-6	TRBD1	TRBV5-1	-
CASRRRQGNYGYTF	TGTGCCAGCAGGCGTCGACAGGGAAACTATGGCTACACCTTC	TRBJ1-2	TRBD1	TRBV6-5	-
CASSSTANSNQPQHF	TGTGCCAGCAGCTCGACAGCTAATAGCAATCAGCCCCAGCATTTT	TRBJ1-5	-	TRBV7-9	few